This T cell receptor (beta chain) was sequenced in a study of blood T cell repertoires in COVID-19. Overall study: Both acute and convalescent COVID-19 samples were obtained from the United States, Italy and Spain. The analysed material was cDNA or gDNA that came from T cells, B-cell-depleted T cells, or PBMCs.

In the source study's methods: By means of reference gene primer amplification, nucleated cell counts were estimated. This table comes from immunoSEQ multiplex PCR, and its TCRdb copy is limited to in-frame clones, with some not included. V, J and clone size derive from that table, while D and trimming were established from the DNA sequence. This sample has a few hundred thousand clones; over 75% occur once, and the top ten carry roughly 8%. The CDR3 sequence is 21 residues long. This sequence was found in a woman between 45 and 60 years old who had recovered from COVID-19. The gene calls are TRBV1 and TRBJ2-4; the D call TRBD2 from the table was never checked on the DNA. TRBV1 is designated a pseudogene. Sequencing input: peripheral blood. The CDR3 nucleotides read TGCACCAGCAGCCAGACACCGGGACCGGGACTAGCGGGACCTTTCAAAAACATTCAGTACTTC. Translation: CTSSQTPGPGLAGPFKNIQYF.